The 17 T cell receptor beta chains below all came from one sample that was sequenced in a study of early T cells in non-severe SARS-CoV-2 infection. One entry per CDR3 protein, called by TCRdb with MiXCR from the 5' RACE reads. The table includes around 50,000 distinct CDR3 sequences, roughly 9.8% detected once. The sample comprised whole blood. These receptors were taken from an adult who was a healthcare worker with PCR-confirmed SARS-CoV-2 infection or an uninfected control (not recorded which).

This clonotype has just a few counts. The chain links TRBV7-2 to TRBJ2-1; TRBD2 might be the D (5 bases). This CDR3 contains 15 residues. Trimming pared 4 bases from V and 7 bases from J, leaving 17 bases between. Germline V gives CDR1 SGHTA, CDR2 FQGNSA. The CDR3: CASSYIATSGNEQFF. CDR3 DNA sequence: TGTGCCAGCAGCTATATAGCAACCTCGGGGAATGAGCAGTTCTTC.

The V gene is TRBV28, the J gene TRBJ2-5; 11 positions match TRBD1. With V trimmed by 7 bases and J by 5 bases, 9 bases remained unmatched. The germline V gene encodes CDR1 MDHEN and CDR2 SYDVKM. The CDR3 contains 15 residues. The CDR3 DNA reads TGTGCCAGCATCGGGACAGGGGGACCTCTGGAGACCCAGTACTTC. Its protein product is CASIGTGGPLETQYF. The full variable domain, rest sourced from reference TRBV28 and TRBJ2-5, is DVKVTQSSRYLVKRTGEKVFLECVQDMDHENMFWYRQDPGLGLRLIYFSYDVKMKEKGDIPEGYSVSREKKERFSLILESASTNQTSMYLCASIGTGGPLETQYFGPGTRLLVL.

This clonotype was recorded a few times. The chain recombines TRBV29-1 with TRBJ1-1, with a possible D match to TRBD1 (6 bases). The ends were cut back, 7 bases at V and 4 bases at J, with 13 bases in the middle. CDR3 size: 12 residues. Germline V gives CDR1 SQVTM, CDR2 ANQGSEA. CDR3 in amino acids: CSGVEGVTEAFF. CDR3 nucleotide sequence: TGCAGCGGGGTAGAGGGGGTCACTGAAGCTTTCTTT.

V usage is TRBV4-1 and J usage is TRBJ2-7, with TRBD1 as a possible D gene (5 bases). The CDR3 loop spans 16 amino acids. Germline V gives CDR1 MGHRA, CDR2 YSYEKL. The V and J ends lost 2 bases and 2 bases respectively, with 16 bases between them. This CDR3 is CASSQSVQGPTYEQYF. The CDR3 coding sequence is TGCGCCAGCAGCCAATCCGTGCAGGGCCCAACCTACGAGCAGTACTTC.

The sample holds a few counts of this clonotype. The chain has TRBV5-1 and TRBJ1-2; 11 bases match TRBD1. From germline, CDR1 is SGHRS and CDR2 YFSETQ. The CDR3 totals 17 residues. The V and J ends lost 5 bases and 1 base, in that order; junction bases with no gene match: 10. Written as DNA, the CDR3 is TGCGCCAGCAGGGAACGGGACAGGGGGTATCTTAACTATGGCTACACCTTC. It yields the protein CASRERDRGYLNYGYTF.

This clonotype was found a few times. The chain combines TRBV24-1 with TRBJ2-1; D gene uncertain. V lost 4 bases and J 3 bases, leaving 6 bases between the germline ends. The V gene's germline CDR1 is KGHDR and CDR2 SFDVKD. The CDR3 extends over 13 amino acids. As DNA, the CDR3 is TGTGCCACCAGTGACCGCCACTACAATGAGCAGTTCTTC. Its protein product is CATSDRHYNEQFF.

This clonotype was observed many times. The V and J genes are TRBV29-1 and TRBJ1-2; possibly TRBD1 for D (5 bases). The CDR3 is made up of 15 amino acids. CDR1 and CDR2 (germline): SQVTM, ANQGSEA. Trimming took 0 bases from V and 2 from J, leaving 13 bases between them. CDR3 region: CSVEDPRGSNYGYTF. The CDR3 DNA sequence: TGCAGCGTTGAAGATCCCCGGGGGTCGAACTATGGCTACACCTTC.

The chain combines TRBV4-1 with TRBJ2-1; TRBD2 matches 8 bases. V gave up 1 base and J gave up 8 bases; unmatched junction bases: 10. This CDR3 contains 16 residues. The germline CDR1 and CDR2 sequences are MGHRA and YSYEKL. CDR3: CASSQAVGGAWDEQFF. The CDR3 DNA is TGCGCCAGCAGCCAAGCGGTCGGGGGGGCTTGGGATGAGCAGTTCTTC.

This clonotype came up many times. This chain links TRBV20-1 with TRBJ2-3, with 11 positions matching TRBD1. The germline V gene encodes CDR1 DFQATT and CDR2 SNEGSKA (reference sequence). The CDR3 runs 15 residues. J was trimmed by 3 bases and V by 3 bases; bases with no gene match: 5. In DNA form, the CDR3 reads TGCAGTGCTAGGACGGGACAGGGGGAGACAGATACGCAGTATTTT. This encodes CSARTGQGETDTQYF.

The chain links TRBV20-1 to TRBJ2-7; 10 bases align to TRBD2. V shed 2 bases and J 2 bases; nucleotides not matched to a gene: 6. Per the germline V gene, CDR1 is DFQATT and CDR2 is SNEGSKA (reference sequence). CDR3 size: 15 residues. CDR3 sequence reads: CSARLPGLATYEQYF. In nucleotides, the CDR3 is TGCAGTGCTAGACTGCCGGGACTAGCGACCTACGAGCAGTACTTC.

This clonotype has a count of ten or more. V is TRBV4-1 and J is TRBJ2-1; 8 bases fit TRBD2. CDR1 MGHRA and CDR2 YSYEKL come from the germline V gene. The CDR3 sequence is 14 residues long. The J segment lost 9 bases and the V segment lost 1 base, leaving 5 bases of the junction unmatched. CDR3 sequence (DNA): TGCGCCAGCAGCCAAGTAGCGGGGAGCCCTGAGCAGTTCTTC. It specifies CASSQVAGSPEQFF.

There are a few counts of this clonotype. The chain recombines TRBV2 with TRBJ1-1; 9 bases map to TRBD1. The CDR3 has 14 residues. Losses at the gene ends were 5 bases for V and 1 base for J; bases not matched to a gene: 2. Per germline, CDR1 SNHLY and CDR2 FYNNEI. The CDR3 DNA is TGTGCCAGCAGTACGGACAGGGGGAACACTGAAGCTTTCTTT. Translating it yields CASSTDRGNTEAFF.

This clonotype is medium-sized in the sample. The chain links TRBV29-1 to TRBJ2-7; 9 positions agree with TRBD2. The junction had 5 bases not matched to a gene; V was cut back by 8 bases and J by 3 bases. The CDR3 totals 12 residues. Germline CDR1 reads SQVTM; CDR2 reads ANQGSEA. In DNA form, the CDR3 reads TGCAGCACATTTAGCGGGAGCTACGAGCAGTACTTC. This sequence encodes CSTFSGSYEQYF.

This clonotype was observed many times. The V call is TRBV7-6, the J call TRBJ2-1, with TRBD2 matching over 11 bases. CDR1 is SGHVS and CDR2 is FNYEAQ in the germline V gene. V dropped 5 bases and J dropped 5; count of bases not matched to a gene: 5. The CDR3 has 15 residues. CDR3 protein: CASSPGTSGHNEQFF. CDR3 sequence (DNA): TGTGCCAGCAGCCCAGGGACTAGCGGCCACAATGAGCAGTTCTTC. The entire variable domain, with the rest obtained from reference TRBV7-6 and TRBJ2-1, is as follows: GAGVSQSPRYKVTKRGQDVALRCDPISGHVSLYWYRQALGQGPEFLTYFNYEAQQDKSGLPNDRFSAERPEGSISTLTIQRTEQRDSAMYRCASSPGTSGHNEQFFGPGTRLTVL.

The rearrangement uses TRBV18 and TRBJ2-7; possibly TRBD1 or TRBD2 for D (5 bases each). Germline CDR1 and CDR2: KGHSH and LQKENI. CDR3 length: 16 residues. Trimming left V 3 bases short and J 0 bases short, with 15 bases between. This chain's CDR3 is CASSPFRDQSSYEQYF. CDR3 coding DNA: TGTGCCAGCTCACCCTTTAGGGACCAAAGCTCCTACGAGCAGTACTTC.

In its sample, this clonotype was seen a few times. The rearrangement joins TRBV5-5 to TRBJ2-4; D is possibly TRBD1 (6 bases). The CDR3 spans 14 residues. Between the trimmed V and J ends, which lost 4 bases and 3 bases, there was a span of 11 bases. Germline CDR1 and CDR2: SGHKS and YYEKEE (reference sequence). The CDR3 DNA is TGTGCCAGCAGCCAGGGACAAGTCAAAAACATTCAGTACTTC. It codes for CASSQGQVKNIQYF.

The CDR3, as DNA: TGTGCCAGCAGCCAAGTTGCGGGAGTGTCGGAGCAGTACTTC. Amino acid sequence: CASSQVAGVSEQYF. V is TRBV3-1 and J is TRBJ2-7, with TRBD2 matching 7 bases. Germline values: CDR1 LGHDT, CDR2 YNNKEL (reference sequence). Trimming cost V 1 base and J 7 bases; bases outside gene matches: 7. The CDR3 runs 14 residues.